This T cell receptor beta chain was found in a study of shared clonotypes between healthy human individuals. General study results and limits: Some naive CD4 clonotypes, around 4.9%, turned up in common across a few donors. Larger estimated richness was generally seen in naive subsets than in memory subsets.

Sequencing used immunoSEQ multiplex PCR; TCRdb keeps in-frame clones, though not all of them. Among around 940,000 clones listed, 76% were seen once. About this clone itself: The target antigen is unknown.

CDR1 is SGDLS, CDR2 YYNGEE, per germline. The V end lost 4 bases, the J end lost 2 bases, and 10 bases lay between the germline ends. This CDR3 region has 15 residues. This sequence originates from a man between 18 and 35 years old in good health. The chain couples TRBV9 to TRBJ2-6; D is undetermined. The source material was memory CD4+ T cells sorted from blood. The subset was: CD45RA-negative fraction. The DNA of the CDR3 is TGTGCCAGCAGCCCCTTTGGCGCTGGGGCCAACGTCCTGACTTTC. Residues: CASSPFGAGANVLTF. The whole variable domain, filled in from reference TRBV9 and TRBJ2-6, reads DSGVTQTPKHLITATGQRVTLRCSPRSGDLSVYWYQQSLDQGLQFLIQYYNGEERAKGNILERFSAQQFPDLHSELNLSSLELGDSALYFCASSPFGAGANVLTFGAGSRLTVL.